This TCR beta chain was sequenced for a study of cytomegalovirus exposure and HLA in healthy donors. Across the whole study: When 398 donors were genotyped, roughly 78% of them were found to fall in the Caucasian-associated ancestry cluster.

The junction had 21 bases not matched to a gene; V was cut back by 4 bases and J by 11 bases. CDR3 length: 17 residues. CDR1 SGHRS and CDR2 YFSETQ come from the germline V gene. The study ran its PCR with 60 Vbeta and 13 Jbeta primers. Generated by immunoSEQ multiplex PCR, the TCRdb table keeps only in-frame clones and is missing some. The sample shows 100,000 or so clones, about 80% of them seen only once. The rearrangement links TRBV5-1 to TRBJ2-1; 7 bases map to TRBD1. The sample comprised PBMCs. This TCR was sampled from a female donor in good health and CMV-seronegative. Written as DNA, the CDR3 is TGCGCCAGCAGCCTTCAAGGACAGGTTACCCAGGGTCGTAAGCAGTTCTTC. This encodes CASSLQGQVTQGRKQFF. Complete variable domain (other parts from reference TRBV5-1 and TRBJ2-1): KAGVTQTPRYLIKTRGQQVTLSCSPISGHRSVSWYQQTPGQGLQFLFEYFSETQRNKGNFPGRFSGRQFSNSRSEMNVSTLELGDSALYLCASSLQGQVTQGRKQFFGPGTRLTVL.